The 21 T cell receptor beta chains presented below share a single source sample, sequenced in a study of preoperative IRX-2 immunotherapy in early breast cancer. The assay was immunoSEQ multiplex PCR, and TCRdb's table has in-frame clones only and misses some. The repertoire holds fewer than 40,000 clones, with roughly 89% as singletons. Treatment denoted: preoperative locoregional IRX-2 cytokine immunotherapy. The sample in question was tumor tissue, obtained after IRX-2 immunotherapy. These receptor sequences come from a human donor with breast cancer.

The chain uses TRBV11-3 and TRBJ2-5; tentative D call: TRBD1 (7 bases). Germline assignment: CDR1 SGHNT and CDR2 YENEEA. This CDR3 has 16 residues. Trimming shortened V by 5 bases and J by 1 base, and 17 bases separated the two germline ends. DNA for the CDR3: TGTGCCAGCAGCCGCTCCGGGGGACAGCCCCAAGAGACCCAGTACTTC. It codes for CASSRSGGQPQETQYF.

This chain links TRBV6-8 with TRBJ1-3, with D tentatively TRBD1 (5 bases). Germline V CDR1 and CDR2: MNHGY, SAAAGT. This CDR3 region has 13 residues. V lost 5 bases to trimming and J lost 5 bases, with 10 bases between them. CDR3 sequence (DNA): TGTGCCAGCAGTCCAGGGAAACGAAACACCATATATTTT. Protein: CASSPGKRNTIYF.

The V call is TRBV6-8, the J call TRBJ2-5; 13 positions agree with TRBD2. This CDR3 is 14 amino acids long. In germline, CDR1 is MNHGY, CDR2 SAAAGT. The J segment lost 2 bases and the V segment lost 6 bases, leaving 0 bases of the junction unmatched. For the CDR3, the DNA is TGTGCCAGCAGGGGACTAGCGGGGCAAGAGACCCAGTACTTC. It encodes CASRGLAGQETQYF.

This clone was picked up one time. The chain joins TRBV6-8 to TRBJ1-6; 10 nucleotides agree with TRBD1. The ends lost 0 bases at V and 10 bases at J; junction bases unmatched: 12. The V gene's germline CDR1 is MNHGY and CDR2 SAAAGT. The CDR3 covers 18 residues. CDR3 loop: CASSYSISPGTGVSPLHF. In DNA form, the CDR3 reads TGTGCCAGCAGTTACTCGATAAGTCCCGGGACAGGGGTCTCACCCCTCCACTTT.

The CDR3 spells CASRDRQGGETQYF. The DNA of the CDR3 is TGTGCCAGCAGGGACCGACAGGGAGGAGAGACCCAGTACTTC. The chain employs TRBV6-8 and TRBJ2-5; D possibly corresponds to TRBD1 (7 bases). The germline gives CDR1 MNHGY, CDR2 SAAAGT. Trimming removed 6 bases from V and 4 bases from J, with 15 bases in between. The CDR3 has 14 residues.

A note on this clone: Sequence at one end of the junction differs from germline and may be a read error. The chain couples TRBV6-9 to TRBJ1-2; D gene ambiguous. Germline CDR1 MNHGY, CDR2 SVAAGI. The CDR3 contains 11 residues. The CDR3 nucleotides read TGTGCCATCAGTGACGGCGATGGCTACACCTTC. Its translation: CAISDGDGYTF.

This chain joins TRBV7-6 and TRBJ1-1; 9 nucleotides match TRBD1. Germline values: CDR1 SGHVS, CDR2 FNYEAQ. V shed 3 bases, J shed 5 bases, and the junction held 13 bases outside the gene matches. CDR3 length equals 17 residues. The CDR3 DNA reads TGTGCCAGCAGCTTGCGTAGGGCGGGACAGGGCGATACTGAAGCTTTCTTT. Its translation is CASSLRRAGQGDTEAFF.

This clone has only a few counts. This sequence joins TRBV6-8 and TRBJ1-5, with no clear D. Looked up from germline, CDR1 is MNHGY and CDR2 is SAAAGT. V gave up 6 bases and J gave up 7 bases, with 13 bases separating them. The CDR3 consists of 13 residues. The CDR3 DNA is TGTGCCAGCAGCCTCGATCCTAGGCAGCCCCAGCATTTT. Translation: CASSLDPRQPQHF.

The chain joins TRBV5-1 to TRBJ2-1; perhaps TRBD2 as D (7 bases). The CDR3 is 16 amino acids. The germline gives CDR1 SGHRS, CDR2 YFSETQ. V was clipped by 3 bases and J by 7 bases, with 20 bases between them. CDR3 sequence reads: CASSSTGGQGINEQFF. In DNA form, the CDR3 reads TGCGCCAGCAGCTCAACGGGGGGACAAGGAATAAATGAGCAGTTCTTC.

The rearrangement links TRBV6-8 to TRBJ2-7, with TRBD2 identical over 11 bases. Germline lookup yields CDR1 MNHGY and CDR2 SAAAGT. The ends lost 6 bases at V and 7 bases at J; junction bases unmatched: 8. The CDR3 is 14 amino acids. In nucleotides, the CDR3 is TGTGCCAGCAGCGGTAGCGGGAGGGCCGGTGAGCAGTACTTC. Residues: CASSGSGRAGEQYF.

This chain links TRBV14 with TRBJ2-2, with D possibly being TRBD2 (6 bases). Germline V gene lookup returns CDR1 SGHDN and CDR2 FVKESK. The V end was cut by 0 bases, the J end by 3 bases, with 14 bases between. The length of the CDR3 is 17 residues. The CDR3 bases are TGTGCCAGCAGCCAAGACGGTGCGGGGAGATACACCGGGGAGCTGTTTTTT. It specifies CASSQDGAGRYTGELFF.

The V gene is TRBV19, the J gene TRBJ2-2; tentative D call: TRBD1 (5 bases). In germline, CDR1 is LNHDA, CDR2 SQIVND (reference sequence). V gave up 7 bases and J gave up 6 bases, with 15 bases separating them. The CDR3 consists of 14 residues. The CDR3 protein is CASNRDRPSGELFF. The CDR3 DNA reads TGTGCCAGTAATCGCGACAGACCATCCGGGGAGCTGTTTTTT.

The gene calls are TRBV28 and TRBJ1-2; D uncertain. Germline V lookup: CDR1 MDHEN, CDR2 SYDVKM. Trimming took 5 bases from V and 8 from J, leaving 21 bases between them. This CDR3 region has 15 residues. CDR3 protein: CASSPPWVADRGYTF. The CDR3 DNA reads TGTGCCAGCAGTCCCCCTTGGGTAGCCGATCGCGGCTACACCTTC.

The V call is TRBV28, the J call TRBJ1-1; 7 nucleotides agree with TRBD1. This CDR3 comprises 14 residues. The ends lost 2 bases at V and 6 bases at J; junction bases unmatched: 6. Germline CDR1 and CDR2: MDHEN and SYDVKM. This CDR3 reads CASSLEGAPPEAFF. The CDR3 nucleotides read TGTGCCAGCAGTTTAGAGGGGGCCCCCCCTGAAGCTTTCTTT.

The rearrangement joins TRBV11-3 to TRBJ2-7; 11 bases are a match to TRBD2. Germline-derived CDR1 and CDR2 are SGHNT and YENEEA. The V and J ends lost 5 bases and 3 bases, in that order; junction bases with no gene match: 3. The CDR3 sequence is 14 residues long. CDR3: CASSQGTSGYEQYV. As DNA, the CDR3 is TGTGCCAGCAGCCAAGGGACTAGCGGCTACGAGCAGTACGTC.

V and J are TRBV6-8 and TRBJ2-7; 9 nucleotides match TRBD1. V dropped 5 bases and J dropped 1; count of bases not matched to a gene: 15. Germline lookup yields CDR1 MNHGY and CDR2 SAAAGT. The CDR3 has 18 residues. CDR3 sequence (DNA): TGTGCCAGCAGTGATCCCCTGACAGGGGGGCTGATTTCCTACGAGCAGTACTTC. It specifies CASSDPLTGGLISYEQYF.

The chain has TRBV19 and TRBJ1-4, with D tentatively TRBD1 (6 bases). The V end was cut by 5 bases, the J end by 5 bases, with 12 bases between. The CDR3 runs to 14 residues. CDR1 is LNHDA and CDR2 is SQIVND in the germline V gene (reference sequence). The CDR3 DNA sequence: TGTGCCAGTAGTGTGCAGGGGTCAAATGAAAAACTGTTTTTT. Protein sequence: CASSVQGSNEKLFF.

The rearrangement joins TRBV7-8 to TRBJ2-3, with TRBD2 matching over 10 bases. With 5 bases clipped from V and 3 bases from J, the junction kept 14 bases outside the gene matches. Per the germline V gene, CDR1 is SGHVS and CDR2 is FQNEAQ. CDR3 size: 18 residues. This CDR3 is CASSQEGGLAGETDTQYF. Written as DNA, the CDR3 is TGTGCCAGCAGCCAAGAGGGGGGTCTAGCGGGAGAAACAGATACGCAGTATTTT.

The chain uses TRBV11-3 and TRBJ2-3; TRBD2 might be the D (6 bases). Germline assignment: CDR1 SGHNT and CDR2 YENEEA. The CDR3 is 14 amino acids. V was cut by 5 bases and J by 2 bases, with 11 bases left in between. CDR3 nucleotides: TGTGCCAGCAGCCCGGGACTCGCCACAGATACGCAGTATTTT. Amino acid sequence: CASSPGLATDTQYF.

The CDR3 region is CASESGGPQETQYF. CDR3 sequence (DNA): TGTGCCAGCGAAAGCGGGGGGCCACAAGAGACCCAGTACTTC. This chain joins TRBV28 and TRBJ2-5; the match to TRBD2 covers 9 bases. CDR1 MDHEN and CDR2 SYDVKM come from the germline V gene. V lost 8 bases and J lost 2; bases outside the gene matches: 6. The CDR3 is 14 amino acids.

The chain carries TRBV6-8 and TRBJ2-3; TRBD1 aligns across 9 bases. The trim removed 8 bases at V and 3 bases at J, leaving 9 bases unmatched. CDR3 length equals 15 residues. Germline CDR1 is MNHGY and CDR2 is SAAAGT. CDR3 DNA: TGTGCCAGCGGACTAAACAGGGGGCTGACAGATACGCAGTATTTT. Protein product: CASGLNRGLTDTQYF.